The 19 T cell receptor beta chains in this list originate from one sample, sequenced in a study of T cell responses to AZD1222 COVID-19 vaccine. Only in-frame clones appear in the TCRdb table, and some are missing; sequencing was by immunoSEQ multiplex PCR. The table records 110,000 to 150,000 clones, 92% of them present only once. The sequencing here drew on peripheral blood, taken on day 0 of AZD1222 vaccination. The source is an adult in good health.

The CDR3 DNA sequence: TGTGCCAGCAGTTTATTCCCGCGGAACTCTGGAAACACCATATATTTT. It yields the protein CASSLFPRNSGNTIYF. The chain is built from TRBV28 and TRBJ1-3; D call uncertain. The CDR3 covers 16 residues. V lost 1 base and J lost 0, with 10 bases in between. Germline lookup yields CDR1 MDHEN and CDR2 SYDVKM.

CDR3 region: CASTRDRVGNQPQHF. CDR3 coding DNA: TGTGCCAGTACCCGGGACAGGGTGGGCAATCAGCCCCAGCATTTT. V usage is TRBV19 and J usage is TRBJ1-5; TRBD1 aligns across 9 bases. This CDR3 contains 15 residues. Trimming removed 7 bases from V and 2 bases from J; junction bases left unmatched: 6. Germline CDR1 is LNHDA and CDR2 is SQIVND (reference sequence).

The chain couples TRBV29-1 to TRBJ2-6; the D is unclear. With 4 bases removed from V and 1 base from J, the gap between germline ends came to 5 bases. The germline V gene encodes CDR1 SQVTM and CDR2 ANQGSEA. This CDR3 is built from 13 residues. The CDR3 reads CSVAGSGANVLTF. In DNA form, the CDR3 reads TGCAGCGTTGCCGGGTCTGGGGCCAACGTCCTGACTTTC.

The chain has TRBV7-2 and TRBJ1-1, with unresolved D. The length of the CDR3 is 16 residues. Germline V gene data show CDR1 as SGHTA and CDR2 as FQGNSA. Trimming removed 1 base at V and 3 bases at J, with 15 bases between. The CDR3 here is CASSLVGDPRYTEAFF. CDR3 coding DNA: TGTGCCAGCAGCTTAGTGGGTGACCCCAGGTACACTGAAGCTTTCTTT.

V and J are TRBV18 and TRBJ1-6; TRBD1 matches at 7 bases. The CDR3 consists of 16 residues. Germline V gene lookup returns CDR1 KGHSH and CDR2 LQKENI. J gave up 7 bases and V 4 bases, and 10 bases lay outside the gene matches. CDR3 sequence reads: CASSLQGDADNSPLHF. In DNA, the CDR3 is TGTGCCAGCTCACTTCAGGGGGATGCTGACAATTCACCCCTCCACTTT.

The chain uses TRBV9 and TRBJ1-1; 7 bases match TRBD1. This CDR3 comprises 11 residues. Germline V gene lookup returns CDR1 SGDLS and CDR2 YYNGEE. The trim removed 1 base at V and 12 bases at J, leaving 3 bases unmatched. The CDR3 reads CASSVLRGPFF. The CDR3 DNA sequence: TGTGCCAGCAGCGTATTAAGGGGGCCTTTCTTT.

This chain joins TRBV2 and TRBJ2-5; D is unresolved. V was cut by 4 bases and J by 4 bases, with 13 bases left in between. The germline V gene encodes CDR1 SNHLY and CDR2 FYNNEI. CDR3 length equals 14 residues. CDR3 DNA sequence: TGTGCCAGCAGTGCGACCGCTCTAGGAGAGACCCAGTACTTC. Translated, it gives CASSATALGETQYF. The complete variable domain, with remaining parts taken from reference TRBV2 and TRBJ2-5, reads EPEVTQTPSHQVTQMGQEVILRCVPISNHLYFYWYRQILGQKVEFLVSFYNNEISEKSEIFDDQFSVERPDGSNFTLKIRSTKLEDSAMYFCASSATALGETQYFGPGTRLLVL.

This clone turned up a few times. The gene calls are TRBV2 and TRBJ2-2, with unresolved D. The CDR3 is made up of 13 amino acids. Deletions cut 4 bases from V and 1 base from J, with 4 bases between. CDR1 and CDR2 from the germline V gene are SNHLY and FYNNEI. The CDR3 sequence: CASSAENTGELFF. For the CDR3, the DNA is TGTGCCAGCAGTGCAGAGAACACCGGGGAGCTGTTTTTT.

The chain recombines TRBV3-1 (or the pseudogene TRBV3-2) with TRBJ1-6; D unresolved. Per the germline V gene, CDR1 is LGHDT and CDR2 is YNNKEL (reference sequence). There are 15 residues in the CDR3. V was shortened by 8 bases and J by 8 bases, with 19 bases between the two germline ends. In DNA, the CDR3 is TGTGCCAGCTCCCTAGGCGGGGTAGGTGATTCACCCCTCCACTTT. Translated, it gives CASSLGGVGDSPLHF.

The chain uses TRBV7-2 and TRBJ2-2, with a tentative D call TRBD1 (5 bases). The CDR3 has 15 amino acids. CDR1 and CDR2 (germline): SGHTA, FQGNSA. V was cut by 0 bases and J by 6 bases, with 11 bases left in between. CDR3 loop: CASSLAGPYAGELFF. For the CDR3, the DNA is TGTGCCAGCAGCTTAGCGGGGCCCTACGCCGGGGAGCTGTTTTTT.

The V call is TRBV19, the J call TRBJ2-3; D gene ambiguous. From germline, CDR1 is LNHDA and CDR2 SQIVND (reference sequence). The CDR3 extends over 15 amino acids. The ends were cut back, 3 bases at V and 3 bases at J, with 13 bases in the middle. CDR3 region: CASSMYQKRTDTQYF. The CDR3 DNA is TGTGCCAGTAGTATGTACCAGAAAAGAACAGATACGCAGTATTTT.

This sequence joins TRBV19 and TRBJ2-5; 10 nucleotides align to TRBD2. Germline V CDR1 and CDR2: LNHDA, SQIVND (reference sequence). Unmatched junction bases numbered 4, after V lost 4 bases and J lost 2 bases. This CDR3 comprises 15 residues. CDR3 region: CASSTRTSGQETQYF. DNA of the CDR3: TGTGCCAGTAGTACGCGGACTAGCGGACAAGAGACCCAGTACTTC.

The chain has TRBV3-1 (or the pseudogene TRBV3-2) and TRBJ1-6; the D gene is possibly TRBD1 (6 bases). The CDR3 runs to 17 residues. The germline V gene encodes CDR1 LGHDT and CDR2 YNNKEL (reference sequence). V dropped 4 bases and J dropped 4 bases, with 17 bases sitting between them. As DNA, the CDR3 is TGTGCCAGCAGCCCATCAGTCGGACAGTCTTATAATTCACCCCTCCACTTT. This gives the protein CASSPSVGQSYNSPLHF.

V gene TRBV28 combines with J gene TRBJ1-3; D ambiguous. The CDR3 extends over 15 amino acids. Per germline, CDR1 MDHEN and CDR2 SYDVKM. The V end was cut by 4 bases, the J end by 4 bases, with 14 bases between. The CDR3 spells CASSSSGFEGNTIYF. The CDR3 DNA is TGTGCCAGCAGTTCCTCAGGCTTTGAAGGAAACACCATATATTTT.

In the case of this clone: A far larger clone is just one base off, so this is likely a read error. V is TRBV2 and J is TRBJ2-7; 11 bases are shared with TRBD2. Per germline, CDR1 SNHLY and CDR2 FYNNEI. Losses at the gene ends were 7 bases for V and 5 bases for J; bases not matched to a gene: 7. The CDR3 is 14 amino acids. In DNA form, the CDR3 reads TGTGCCAGCACCTTGACTAGCGGGGCCCACGAGCAGTACTTC. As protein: CASTLTSGAHEQYF.

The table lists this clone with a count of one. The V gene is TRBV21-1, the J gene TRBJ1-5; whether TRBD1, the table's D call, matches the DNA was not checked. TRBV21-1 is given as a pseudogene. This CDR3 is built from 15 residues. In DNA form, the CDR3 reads TGTGCCAGCAGCAAACTCGAGGGGGCGAATCAGCCCCAGCATTTT. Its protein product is CASSKLEGANQPQHF.

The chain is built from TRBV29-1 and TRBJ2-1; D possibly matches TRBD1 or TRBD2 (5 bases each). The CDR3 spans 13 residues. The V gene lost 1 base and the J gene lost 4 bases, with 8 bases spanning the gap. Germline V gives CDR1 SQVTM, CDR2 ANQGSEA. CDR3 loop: CSVEGGSYNEQFF. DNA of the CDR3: TGCAGCGTTGAAGGGGGGAGTTACAATGAGCAGTTCTTC.

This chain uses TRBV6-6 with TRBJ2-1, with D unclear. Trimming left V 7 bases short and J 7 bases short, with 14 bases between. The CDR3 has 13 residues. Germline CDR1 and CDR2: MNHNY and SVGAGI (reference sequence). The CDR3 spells CASTITRVNEQFF. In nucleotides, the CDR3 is TGTGCCAGCACCATCACTCGGGTAAATGAGCAGTTCTTC.

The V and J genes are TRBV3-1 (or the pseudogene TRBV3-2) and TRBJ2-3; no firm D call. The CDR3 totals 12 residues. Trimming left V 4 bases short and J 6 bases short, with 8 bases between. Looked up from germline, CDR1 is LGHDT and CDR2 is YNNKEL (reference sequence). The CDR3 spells CASSRAFDTQYF. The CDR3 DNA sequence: TGTGCCAGCAGCCGTGCTTTCGATACGCAGTATTTT.